This TCR beta chain derives from a study of CD8 T cells in ankylosing spondylitis. Broader study findings: Before this, some motif variants had been reported in reactive arthritis synovial fluid and blood. A motif in TCR beta, a set of under ten highly homologous variants, appeared characteristic of ankylosing spondylitis blood. It was reported that disease-linked clones were significantly enriched in matched ankylosing spondylitis synovial fluid.

Regarding this clonotype: Antigen unknown.

Scientists made TCR beta libraries using quantitative 5'-RACE with molecular barcodes. A single record per CDR3 protein comes from TCRdb applying MiXCR to the 5' RACE reads. The sample consists of around 890,000 distinct CDR3 sequences, roughly 10% of them appearing once. The CDR3 has 15 residues. The junction had 11 bases not matched to a gene; V was cut back by 5 bases and J by 6 bases. Germline CDR1 is DFQATT and CDR2 is SNEGSKA (reference sequence). The V and J genes are TRBV20-1 and TRBJ2-1, with 9 positions matching TRBD1. The clonotype originates from a male donor with ankylosing spondylitis. Sequencing was carried out using blood, either unsorted or a sorted T cell fraction (not recorded which). The CDR3 DNA reads TGCAGTGCTTTAACAGGGGGCGCTTGGGTCAATGAGCAGTTCTTC. This codes for CSALTGGAWVNEQFF.